These 7 T cell receptor beta chains came from one sample sequenced in a study of T cell responses to AZD1222 COVID-19 vaccine. Measured with immunoSEQ multiplex PCR; TCRdb has only the in-frame clones, and not every one. The data contain roughly 96,000 clones, approximately 87% of them singletons. The specimen was peripheral blood, collected on day 0 of AZD1222 vaccination. All receptors derive from an adult in good health.

This sequence joins TRBV7-2 and TRBJ1-5, with D unresolved. Trimming pared 5 bases from V and 4 bases from J, leaving 9 bases between. Germline V gives CDR1 SGHTA, CDR2 FQGNSA. This CDR3 contains 13 residues. The CDR3 DNA sequence: TGTGCCAGCAGCCCAAATCTAAATCAGCCCCAGCATTTT. It yields the protein CASSPNLNQPQHF.

The rearrangement uses TRBV6-2 or TRBV6-3 and TRBJ2-2, with no clear D. V lost 4 bases and J 0 bases, leaving 9 bases between the germline ends. CDR3 length equals 15 residues. Germline V gives CDR1 MNHEY, CDR2 SVGEGT. As DNA, the CDR3 is TGTGCCAGCAGTTTAGTGACGGCGAACACCGGGGAGCTGTTTTTT. Its translation is CASSLVTANTGELFF.

This clone was found once. V usage is TRBV30 and J usage is TRBJ2-1; D uncertain. CDR3 size: 11 residues. V lost 3 bases and J 9 bases, leaving 9 bases between the germline ends. Germline lookup yields CDR1 GTSNPN and CDR2 SVGIG (reference sequence). The CDR3 sequence: CAWSGATEQFF. In DNA form, the CDR3 reads TGTGCCTGGAGCGGAGCCACTGAGCAGTTCTTC. Complete variable domain (other parts from reference TRBV30 and TRBJ2-1): SQTIHQWPATLVQPVGSPLSLECTVEGTSNPNLYWYRQAAGRGLQLLFYSVGIGQISSEVPQNLSASRPQDRQFILSSKKLLLSDSGFYLCAWSGATEQFFGPGTRLTVL.

The rearrangement links TRBV2 to TRBJ2-3, with TRBD2 matching 16 bases. CDR3 size: 17 residues. Germline V gene sequence: CDR1 SNHLY, CDR2 FYNNEI. Trimming cost V 3 bases and J 3 bases; bases outside gene matches: 3. The CDR3 region has the DNA TGTGCCAGCAGTGATCCGGGACTAGCGGGAGGGACAGATACGCAGTATTTT. It specifies CASSDPGLAGGTDTQYF.

The CDR3 coding sequence is TGTGCCTGGAGCATACGGGGAAGGGGCTCCTACAATGAGCAGTTCTTC. Encoded protein: CAWSIRGRGSYNEQFF. The rearrangement links TRBV30 to TRBJ2-1, with D perhaps TRBD1 or TRBD2 (5 bases each). Looked up from germline, CDR1 is GTSNPN and CDR2 is SVGIG (reference sequence). This CDR3 has 16 amino acids. The V and J ends lost 3 bases and 0 bases respectively, with 15 bases between them.

This clone was recorded once. The gene calls are TRBV6-5 and TRBJ1-2, with TRBD1 matching over 8 bases. The V gene end was trimmed by 2 bases and the J gene end by 4 bases; junction bases not matched to a gene: 3. The CDR3 is made up of 14 amino acids. From germline, CDR1 is MNHEY and CDR2 SVGAGI. The CDR3: CASSYVQGAYGYTF. The CDR3 coding sequence is TGTGCCAGCAGTTACGTGCAGGGGGCCTATGGCTACACCTTC.

This chain links TRBV7-2 with TRBJ1-5; D not certain. The CDR3 contains 13 residues. V was trimmed by 1 base and J by 10 bases, leaving 11 bases between them. Germline V lookup: CDR1 SGHTA, CDR2 FQGNSA. For the CDR3, the DNA is TGTGCCAGCAGCTTAGACGACCGTCTACCCCAGCATTTT. Protein product: CASSLDDRLPQHF.